These 15 T cell receptor beta chains came from one sample sequenced in a study of shared clonotypes between healthy human individuals. TCRdb's copy holds only in-frame clones and misses some; the assay was immunoSEQ multiplex PCR. The sample lists some 380,000 clones, about 96% seen once, with 0.32% in the top ten. Sequenced input: memory CD8+ T cells sorted from blood. Described subset: CD45RO+ cells pooled with CCR7-negative TemRA cells. These receptors came from a man aged 30-40 years in good health.

This clone was detected once. This chain links TRBV10-2 with TRBJ2-7; TRBD2 agrees at 10 bases. V lost 4 bases, J lost 3 bases, and 3 bases stayed unmatched. This CDR3 is 14 amino acids long. Germline CDR1 reads WSHSY; CDR2 reads SAAADI. The CDR3 region has the DNA TGCGCCAGCAGTGGGACTAGCGGATTCTACGAGCAGTACTTC. This codes for CASSGTSGFYEQYF.

CDR3 nucleotides: TGTGCCAGCAGCATCCGACCCCCCCAGGATCGTCCGGCGAATGAGCAGTTCTTC. It codes for CASSIRPPQDRPANEQFF. V gene TRBV11-2 combines with J gene TRBJ2-1; D not resolved. Germline loops: CDR1 SGHAT, CDR2 FQNNGV. V was cut by 5 bases and J by 7 bases, with 27 bases left in between. CDR3 length: 18 amino acids.

Concerning this clone itself: Other DNA sequences in the sample encode the same CDR3. The chain is built from TRBV28 and TRBJ1-2, with TRBD1 matching over 7 bases. The V gene end was trimmed by 3 bases and the J gene end by 5 bases; junction bases not matched to a gene: 3. Germline-derived CDR1 and CDR2 are MDHEN and SYDVKM. CDR3 size: 13 residues. CDR3 in amino acids: CASSLGRGYGYTF. CDR3 in DNA: TGTGCCAGCAGTTTGGGCAGGGGGTATGGCTACACCTTC.

The sample holds one count of this clone. The V gene is TRBV10-3, the J gene TRBJ2-7; the match to TRBD2 covers 7 bases. V was clipped by 8 bases and J by 0 bases; unmatched bases: 4. The CDR3 loop spans 13 amino acids. CDR1 ENHRY and CDR2 SYGVKD come from the germline V gene. In DNA form, the CDR3 reads TGTGCCATCTCTAGCGGCCCCTCCTACGAGCAGTACTTC. This encodes CAISSGPSYEQYF.

The chain carries TRBV4-2 and TRBJ1-2; 10 bases agree with TRBD1. J lost 7 bases, V lost 1 base, and 9 bases had no gene match. The CDR3 sequence is 16 residues long. The germline V gene encodes CDR1 LGHNA and CDR2 YNFKEQ. In DNA form, the CDR3 reads TGTGCCAGCAGCCAAGTTTCTGGACAGGGGGTTGGTGGCTACACCTTC. Translating it yields CASSQVSGQGVGGYTF.

This clone was seen a single time. The chain combines TRBV6-5 with TRBJ2-7, with TRBD2 matching 7 bases. The CDR3 is 15 residues long. Trimming at V came to 2 bases and at J to 2 bases, leaving 6 bases not matched to a gene. CDR1 and CDR2 (germline): MNHEY, SVGAGI. The CDR3 spells CASSYTQRGPYEQYF. CDR3 nucleotide sequence: TGTGCCAGCAGTTACACCCAGCGGGGACCCTACGAGCAGTACTTC.

This clone has a single count. The chain links TRBV6-6 to TRBJ2-7, with a possible D match to TRBD1 (6 bases). CDR3 length equals 14 residues. The germline CDR1 and CDR2 sequences are MNHNY and SVGAGI (reference sequence). Trimming removed 2 bases at V and 0 bases at J, with 8 bases between. DNA of the CDR3: TGTGCCAGCAGTTACGCAGGGGTCTCCTACGAGCAGTACTTC. Translated, it gives CASSYAGVSYEQYF.

This chain connects TRBV5-1 to TRBJ2-3, with a tentative D call TRBD1 (5 bases). This CDR3 has 15 amino acids. Between the trimmed V and J ends, which lost 4 bases and 1 base, there was a span of 13 bases. Germline CDR1 is SGHRS and CDR2 is YFSETQ. The CDR3 sequence: CASSPIVGGTDTQYF. The CDR3 nucleotides are TGCGCCAGCAGCCCGATAGTAGGGGGCACAGATACGCAGTATTTT.

This clone has just one count. The J gene is TRBJ2-1, the V gene TRBV6-1; 10 bases are a match to TRBD2. This CDR3 is built from 16 residues. V dropped 3 bases and J dropped 12; count of bases not matched to a gene: 14. CDR1 MNHNS and CDR2 SASEGT come from the germline V gene. CDR3 in DNA: TGTGCCAGCAGTGACCCCACTAGCGGGACGAGGTTCAGGCAGTTCTTC. Its protein product is CASSDPTSGTRFRQFF.

The chain employs TRBV2 and TRBJ1-5, with D possibly matching TRBD1 (5 bases). V lost 1 base to trimming and J lost 0 bases, with 10 bases between them. Germline V CDR1 and CDR2: SNHLY, FYNNEI. This CDR3 contains 16 residues. This CDR3 reads CASSEGTYYSNQPQHF. In DNA, the CDR3 is TGTGCCAGCAGTGAAGGGACATATTATAGCAATCAGCCCCAGCATTTT.

The rearrangement joins TRBV4-1 to TRBJ2-3; 8 positions agree with TRBD2. Germline-derived CDR1 and CDR2 are MGHRA and YSYEKL. CDR3 length: 17 amino acids. V gave up 1 base and J gave up 3 bases; unmatched junction bases: 9. The CDR3 sequence: CASSQVRTSYGTDTQYF. CDR3 in DNA: TGCGCCAGCAGCCAAGTCCGGACTAGCTATGGGACAGATACGCAGTATTTT.

The chain joins TRBV6-5 to TRBJ2-5; 11 bases match TRBD2. CDR1 is MNHEY, CDR2 SVGAGI, per germline. This CDR3 contains 14 residues. Germline trimming cut 5 bases from V and 6 bases from J; bases unmatched to any gene: 5. The CDR3 DNA follows: TGTGCCAGCAGTGCCACTAGCGGGAGAAAGACCCAGTACTTC. This codes for CASSATSGRKTQYF.

This chain joins TRBV7-9 and TRBJ1-2; D may be TRBD1 (6 bases). Germline loops: CDR1 SEHNR, CDR2 FQNEAQ (reference sequence). The CDR3 runs to 12 residues. V was trimmed by 3 bases and J by 6 bases, leaving 8 bases between them. CDR3 sequence (DNA): TGTGCCAGCAGCTTTGCAGGGGATGGCTACACCTTC. Encoded protein: CASSFAGDGYTF.

J is TRBJ2-3 and V is TRBV10-2; D ambiguous. Trimming took off 5 bases at V and 6 bases at J, with 9 bases between the two ends. The CDR3 totals 12 residues. Germline V lookup: CDR1 WSHSY, CDR2 SAAADI. This CDR3 reads CASSTPRDTQYF. The CDR3 nucleotides are TGCGCCAGCAGTACTCCTAGGGATACGCAGTATTTT.

CDR3 in amino acids: CASSQTGDRDYEQYF. The DNA for the CDR3 is TGCGCCAGCAGTCAAACTGGGGACAGGGATTACGAGCAGTACTTC. The chain couples TRBV23-1 to TRBJ2-7; 9 bases agree with TRBD1. TRBV23-1 is treated as an ORF (open reading frame) with a function not yet certain. With V trimmed by 2 bases and J by 4 bases, 6 bases remained unmatched. The CDR3 has 15 residues.